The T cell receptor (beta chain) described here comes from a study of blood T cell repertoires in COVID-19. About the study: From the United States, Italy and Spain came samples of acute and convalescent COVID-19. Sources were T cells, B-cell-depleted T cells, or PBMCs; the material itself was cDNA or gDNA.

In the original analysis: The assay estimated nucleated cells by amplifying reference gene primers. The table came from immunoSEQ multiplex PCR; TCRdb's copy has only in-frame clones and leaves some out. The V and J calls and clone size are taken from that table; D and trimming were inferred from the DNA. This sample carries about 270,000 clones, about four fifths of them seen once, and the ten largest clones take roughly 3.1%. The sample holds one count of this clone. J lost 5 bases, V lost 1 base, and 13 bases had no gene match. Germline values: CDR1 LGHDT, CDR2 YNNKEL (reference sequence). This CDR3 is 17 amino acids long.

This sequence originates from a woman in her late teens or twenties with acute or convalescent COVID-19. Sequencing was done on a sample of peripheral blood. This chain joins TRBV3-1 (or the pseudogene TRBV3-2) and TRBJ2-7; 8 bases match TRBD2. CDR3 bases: TGTGCCAGCAGCCAAGCCAGAGGACTAGCTCGTATTCACGAGCAGTACTTC. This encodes CASSQARGLARIHEQYF.